This record looks at one TCR beta chain sequence and its context. The target antigen is unknown. The data are from a study of cytomegalovirus exposure and HLA in healthy donors. Looking at the study overall: The approximately 120 validation repertoires were produced on the same platform as the roughly 690 repertoires of the first cohort. This was reported in a later analysis.

Libraries were prepared by immunoSEQ multiplex PCR; TCRdb keeps only in-frame clonotypes and omits some of them. The repertoire has 220,000 or so clones, approximately 88% of them found once; the top ten carry 11% to 15%. Study-level findings and limits: In vitro checks showed that a few CMV-associated chains really do target CMV antigens. The authors listed about 170 TCR beta chains as cytomegalovirus-associated. The classifier reportedly diagnosed cytomegalovirus status with high specificity and sensitivity.

Germline V gene sequence: CDR1 SGHRS, CDR2 YFSETQ. This CDR3 is 17 amino acids long. Losses at the gene ends were 4 bases for V and 6 bases for J; bases not matched to a gene: 14. This TCR derives from a woman aged 25 to 39 in good health and CMV-seropositive. The sequenced sample consisted of PBMCs. This rearrangement joins TRBV5-1 to TRBJ2-5; 11 bases line up with TRBD2. The DNA for the CDR3 is TGCGCCAGCAGCGCAAATCCGACTAGCGGGGTTCAGAAGACCCAGTACTTC. Translating gives CASSANPTSGVQKTQYF.